This record looks at one TCR beta chain sequence and its context. The sample belongs to a study of T cells expressing NK-cell markers. Whole-study context: HCMV seropositivity characterized seven of the eight sequenced donors, and seronegativity one.

TCRdb reprocessed the 5' RACE reads; each CDR3 protein has one entry and no DNA is given. This repertoire includes hundreds of thousands of distinct CDR3 sequences. This CDR3 is built from 13 residues. Sequenced sample: blood T cells: a sorted CD56 or NKG2C T cell subset, CD4+ or CD8+ T cells, or bulk PBMC T cells (not recorded which). The J gene is TRBJ2-7, the V gene TRBV12-3 or TRBV12-4. The TCR was taken from a woman aged 18 to 75 in good health. This CDR3 reads CASSLETLHEQYF.